Listed here are 23 T cell receptor beta chains from one sample, sequenced in a study of shared clonotypes between healthy human individuals. Sequencing used immunoSEQ multiplex PCR; TCRdb keeps in-frame clones, though not all of them. This sample has under 1,100,000 clones, with around 76% found just once. Sequencing used memory CD4+ T cells sorted from blood. This sample's subset: CD45RA-negative fraction. The source is a man aged 18 to 35 in good health.

The gene calls are TRBV18 and TRBJ1-1; D call uncertain. Germline CDR1 and CDR2: KGHSH and LQKENI. The CDR3 contains 14 residues. V lost 6 bases and J lost 0, with 11 bases in between. The CDR3 coding sequence is TGTGCCAGCTCTCCCGGGCTGATGAACACTGAAGCTTTCTTT. Translation: CASSPGLMNTEAFF.

The chain is built from TRBV28 and TRBJ2-1; no reliable D call. In germline, CDR1 is MDHEN, CDR2 SYDVKM. The CDR3 has 14 amino acids. The V end lost 1 base, the J end lost 9 bases, and 13 bases lay between the germline ends. CDR3 nucleotide sequence: TGTGCCAGCAGTTTATCAGGCAGCACCAGTGAGCAGTTCTTC. It codes for CASSLSGSTSEQFF.

The chain couples TRBV12-5 to TRBJ2-1; 9 positions agree with TRBD2. CDR1 LGHNT and CDR2 FRNRAP come from the germline V gene. Germline trimming cut 2 bases from V and 7 bases from J; bases unmatched to any gene: 6. There are 15 residues in the CDR3. CDR3 loop: CASGLSLAGINEQFF. The CDR3 region has the DNA TGTGCTAGTGGTTTGAGCCTAGCGGGGATAAATGAGCAGTTCTTC.

This chain links TRBV19 with TRBJ2-7; no definite D call. This CDR3 is 14 amino acids long. V lost 3 bases to trimming and J lost 2 bases, with 11 bases between them. Germline CDR1 reads LNHDA; CDR2 reads SQIVND (reference sequence). This CDR3 reads CASSMSQTPYEQYF. In DNA form, the CDR3 reads TGTGCCAGTAGTATGAGTCAGACCCCCTACGAGCAGTACTTC.

This clone was seen only a few times. V usage is TRBV5-1 and J usage is TRBJ1-6; the match to TRBD1 covers 10 bases. The V segment lost 4 bases and the J segment 7 bases; nucleotides outside the gene matches: 8. Germline CDR1 is SGHRS and CDR2 is YFSETQ. The CDR3 spans 16 residues. CDR3 DNA sequence: TGCGCCAGCAGCGGCTCCGGGACAGGGGTAAATTCACCCCTCCACTTT. Translated, it gives CASSGSGTGVNSPLHF.

The chain couples TRBV30 to TRBJ1-6, with D possibly being TRBD1 (6 bases). V lost 0 bases and J 6 bases, leaving 12 bases between the germline ends. The CDR3 contains 15 residues. The germline CDR1 and CDR2 sequences are GTSNPN and SVGIG (reference sequence). CDR3 sequence: CAWSVQGSSNSPLHF. Written as DNA, the CDR3 is TGTGCCTGGAGTGTACAGGGATCGAGTAATTCACCCCTCCACTTT.

In this sample, this clone turned up once. In DNA, the CDR3 is TGTGCCAGCCGGGTTATCACAGGGGAAATATATGGCTACACCTTC. This gives the protein CASRVITGEIYGYTF. This chain joins TRBV14 and TRBJ1-2; TRBD1 agrees at 7 bases. This CDR3 has 15 amino acids. The J segment lost 5 bases and the V segment lost 8 bases, leaving 14 bases of the junction unmatched. The germline V gene encodes CDR1 SGHDN and CDR2 FVKESK.

V usage is TRBV30 and J usage is TRBJ2-3; no reliable D call. V was shortened by 1 base and J by 2 bases, with 16 bases between the two germline ends. The CDR3 length is 16 residues. CDR1 GTSNPN and CDR2 SVGIG come from the germline V gene (reference sequence). The CDR3 DNA follows: TGTGCCTGGAGTGGCGCCAGGAAGTCAAACACAGATACGCAGTATTTT. Its translation is CAWSGARKSNTDTQYF.

The genes are TRBV5-1 and TRBJ2-7; D gene unclear. The CDR3 has 14 residues. V was clipped by 6 bases and J by 2 bases, with 15 bases between them. Germline V lookup: CDR1 SGHRS, CDR2 YFSETQ. Here the CDR3 reads CASKIATAAYEQYF. CDR3 sequence (DNA): TGCGCCAGCAAAATTGCGACTGCCGCCTACGAGCAGTACTTC.

The chain has TRBV5-6 and TRBJ1-6; D remains ambiguous. This CDR3 has 15 residues. The V and J ends lost 6 bases and 1 base respectively, with 11 bases between them. Germline CDR1 reads SGHDT; CDR2 reads YYEEEE. The CDR3 sequence is CASTEDRSYNSPLHF. In nucleotides, the CDR3 is TGTGCCAGCACTGAGGACCGATCCTATAATTCACCCCTCCACTTT.

J is TRBJ2-2 and V is TRBV9, with D maybe TRBD2 (5 bases). The CDR3 loop spans 13 amino acids. Per germline, CDR1 SGDLS and CDR2 YYNGEE. The V end was cut by 1 base, the J end by 6 bases, with 7 bases between. The CDR3 is CASSVRGPGELFF. The CDR3 DNA sequence: TGTGCCAGCAGCGTAAGAGGGCCCGGGGAGCTGTTTTTT.

Comments on this clone: Germline and junction disagree at one end, which may indicate a read error. The genes are TRBV29-1 and TRBJ2-7, with 8 bases aligning to TRBD2. The germline gives CDR1 SQVTM, CDR2 ANQGSEA. The length of the CDR3 is 17 residues. CDR3 loop: CSVGGVFERESSYKQYF. The DNA of the CDR3 is TGCAGCGTCGGAGGGGTTTTCGAGCGGGAGAGCTCCTACAAGCAGTACTTC.

The chain joins TRBV6-1 to TRBJ1-1, with a tentative D call TRBD1 (5 bases). With 5 bases removed from V and 2 bases from J, the gap between germline ends came to 15 bases. The CDR3 contains 15 residues. Germline CDR1 is MNHNS and CDR2 is SASEGT. The CDR3 nucleotides read TGTGCCAGCAGTATTTCTACGGGGGTAAACACTGAAGCTTTCTTT. Its translation: CASSISTGVNTEAFF.

This chain links TRBV5-8 with TRBJ2-7; 9 nucleotides line up with TRBD1. The CDR3 contains 15 residues. The V segment lost 2 bases and the J segment 3 bases; nucleotides outside the gene matches: 6. Looked up from germline, CDR1 is SGHTS and CDR2 is YDEGEE. The CDR3 spells CASSLSGTGLYEQYF. In nucleotides, the CDR3 is TGTGCCAGCAGCTTATCCGGGACAGGGCTCTACGAGCAGTACTTC.

The chain has TRBV28 and TRBJ2-2, with 7 bases identical to TRBD1. The germline V gene has CDR1 MDHEN and CDR2 SYDVKM. V shed 7 bases, J shed 9 bases, and the junction held 11 bases outside the gene matches. The CDR3 totals 14 residues. The CDR3 bases are TGTGCCAGCACCTCGACAGGGCAGTCTAGGGAGCTGTTTTTT. Amino acid sequence: CASTSTGQSRELFF.

The chain carries TRBV11-2 and TRBJ2-1, with a weak D call TRBD1 (5 bases). CDR3 length: 15 residues. The V end was cut by 4 bases, the J end by 2 bases, with 12 bases between. From germline, CDR1 is SGHAT and CDR2 FQNNGV. CDR3 residues: CASSSIKGPYNEQFF. The CDR3 region has the DNA TGTGCCAGCAGCTCAATTAAGGGGCCCTACAATGAGCAGTTCTTC.

This clone was observed many times. The sample holds other DNA sequences that translate to the same CDR3. This chain connects TRBV15 to TRBJ2-3; 9 bases align to TRBD2. Trimming cost V 1 base and J 2 bases; bases outside gene matches: 4. Germline CDR1 reads LNHNV; CDR2 reads YYDKDF (reference sequence). This CDR3 spans 16 amino acids. For the CDR3, the DNA is TGTGCCACCAGCAGAGGTAGCGGGGGAACCACAGATACGCAGTATTTT. Its translation is CATSRGSGGTTDTQYF. The complete variable domain, with remaining parts taken from reference TRBV15 and TRBJ2-3, reads DAMVIQNPRYQVTQFGKPVTLSCSQTLNHNVMYWYQQKSSQAPKLLFHYYDKDFNNEADTPDNFQSRRPNTSFCFLDIRSPGLGDTAMYLCATSRGSGGTTDTQYFGPGTRLTVL.

This rearrangement joins TRBV27 to TRBJ2-1, with 8 bases aligning to TRBD1. This CDR3 region has 16 residues. V gave up 2 bases and J gave up 0 bases; unmatched junction bases: 3. Germline-derived CDR1 and CDR2 are MNHEY and SMNVEV (reference sequence). The CDR3 spells CASSLPGGSSYNEQFF. The CDR3 coding sequence is TGTGCCAGCAGTTTACCAGGGGGCAGCTCCTACAATGAGCAGTTCTTC.

Worth noting for this clone: Other DNA variants within this sample encode the same CDR3. This chain uses TRBV19 with TRBJ2-3; the match to TRBD2 covers 9 bases. CDR1 and CDR2 from the germline V gene are LNHDA and SQIVND (reference sequence). Trimming removed 5 bases from V and 0 bases from J; junction bases left unmatched: 6. This CDR3 has 16 amino acids. CDR3 sequence: CASSARGGASTDTQYF. CDR3 DNA: TGTGCCAGTAGTGCCCGCGGGGGGGCTAGCACAGATACGCAGTATTTT.

The V gene is TRBV2, the J gene TRBJ1-3, with no clear D. V was clipped by 6 bases and J by 0 bases, with 15 bases between them. Germline CDR1 is SNHLY and CDR2 is FYNNEI. The CDR3 runs to 16 residues. The DNA for the CDR3 is TGTGCCAGCAGCGGAATCAGGCAGAACTCTGGAAACACCATATATTTT. Its translation is CASSGIRQNSGNTIYF.

This clone was detected many times. Within the sample, other DNA sequences also encode this same CDR3. This chain links TRBV7-8 with TRBJ2-3; 7 positions agree with TRBD2. CDR3 length: 15 amino acids. From germline, CDR1 is SGHVS and CDR2 FQNEAQ. V lost 1 base to trimming and J lost 0 bases; unmatched junction nucleotides: 1. CDR3 nucleotides: TGTGCCAGCAGCTTAGAGCGGGGTAGCACAGATACGCAGTATTTT. This translates into CASSLERGSTDTQYF.

The chain employs TRBV5-4 and TRBJ2-2, with 8 bases aligning to TRBD1. The V segment lost 9 bases and the J segment 5 bases; nucleotides outside the gene matches: 12. The CDR3 is made up of 15 amino acids. Germline CDR1 is SGHNT and CDR2 is YYREEE (reference sequence). The CDR3 region has the DNA TGTGCCACCTCAGAACGACAGGGGTCTACCGGGGAGCTGTTTTTT. Protein product: CATSERQGSTGELFF.

This rearrangement joins TRBV6-1 to TRBJ2-7, with D tentatively TRBD2 (7 bases). This CDR3 spans 14 amino acids. Trimming cost V 6 bases and J 1 base, with 13 bases left between them. Looked up from germline, CDR1 is MNHNS and CDR2 is SASEGT. The CDR3 DNA reads TGTGCCAGCAGCGAGGGGGGGCGATCCTACGAGCAGTACTTC. This translates into CASSEGGRSYEQYF.